This entry is about one T cell receptor beta chain. Its antigen is undetermined. The data stem from a study of cytomegalovirus exposure and HLA in healthy donors. Findings and limits, study-wide: Reports indicate that TCR beta sequences accurately predicted the HLA-A and HLA-B alleles of most subjects.

The germline V gene has CDR1 SEHNR and CDR2 FQNEAQ (reference sequence). This CDR3 has 15 residues. The V and J ends lost 0 bases and 6 bases, in that order; junction bases with no gene match: 5. In the PCR, 60 Vbeta and 13 Jbeta primers were used. Method: immunoSEQ multiplex PCR; TCRdb's copy keeps in-frame clones and lacks some. The repertoire holds approximately 220,000 clones, with around 76% as singletons. The V and J genes are TRBV7-9 and TRBJ1-2; TRBD1 aligns across 9 bases. The sample was PBMCs. The source of this sequence is a man aged 35 to 55 in good health and CMV-seropositive. CDR3: CASSLADRGIHGYTF. The CDR3 nucleotides are TGTGCCAGCAGCTTAGCAGACAGGGGGATACATGGCTACACCTTC.